This T cell receptor (beta chain) was identified in a study of CXCR3-negative and CXCR3-positive naive CD8 T cells. Overall study results and limits: Cryopreserved PBMCs had partly decreased CXCR3 expression; fresh PBMCs were used in most assays.

The authors prepared UMI-labeled TRB cDNA libraries by 5' RACE. TCRdb re-analyzed the 5' RACE reads; it lists each CDR3 protein once, without DNA. The repertoire shows fewer than 50,000 distinct CDR3 sequences; the top ten hold 1.6%. The germline V gene has CDR1 SGDLS and CDR2 YYNGEE. The CDR3 has 13 residues. About this clonotype itself: Antigen: not known.

V is TRBV9 and J is TRBJ1-1. The sequencing sample was made of naive CXCR3- CD8+ T cells from blood. The subset here: CD45RO-CCR7+CD27+CD95- naive CD8+ T cells lacking CXCR3 (TNR3-). The TCR sequence derives from a human donor in good health. Some clones in this sample may be carry-over from other donors' samples. This chain's CDR3 is CASSHGMNTEAFF.